This TCR beta chain was recovered during a study of T-cell memory formation after mild COVID-19. Looking at the study overall: The study found TCR clusters largely donor specific.

After 5'RACE with constant-segment primers, TCR alpha and TCR beta cDNA libraries carrying sample barcodes and UMIs were obtained. TCRdb used MiXCR to reprocess the 5' RACE reads, holding one entry per CDR3 protein. Seen here are 280,000 or so distinct CDR3 sequences, approximately 7.6% observed once, and the top ten hold roughly 23%. Points from the study as a whole: Most CD4+ clones that shrank were in CM and EM, while CD8+ ones turned up in EMRA.

Remarks on this clonotype: Its antigen is as yet unknown.

The ends lost 0 bases at V and 7 bases at J; junction bases unmatched: 7. CDR3 length: 15 amino acids. Germline CDR1 KGHSH, CDR2 LQKENI. The sequence derives from a young man who had mild COVID-19 (a few samples of this study predate the infection). Cell type and time point are not known. V is TRBV18 and J is TRBJ1-2; 8 bases line up with TRBD1. The source material was PBMCs or a T cell subset sorted from them (not recorded which). The CDR3 region is CASSPPGQGTSGYTF. The CDR3 DNA reads as TGTGCCAGCTCACCACCAGGACAGGGAACGTCTGGCTACACCTTC. Combining the CDR3 with reference TRBV18 and TRBJ1-2 gives the whole variable domain NAGVMQNPRHLVRRRGQEARLRCSPMKGHSHVYWYRQLPEEGLKFMVYLQKENIIDESGMPKERFSAEFPKEGPSILRIQQVVRGDSAAYFCASSPPGQGTSGYTFGSGTRLTVV.